These 9 T cell receptor beta chains came from one sample sequenced in a study of cytomegalovirus exposure and HLA in healthy donors. PCR involved 60 Vbeta and 13 Jbeta primers. Sequencing was performed with immunoSEQ multiplex PCR; in TCRdb, only in-frame clones are kept and a portion is missing. The sample includes about 240,000 clones, 82% of them seen just once. Sequenced sample: PBMCs. These TCRs come from a woman aged 40 to 49 in good health and CMV-seropositive.

The chain uses TRBV5-4 and TRBJ1-1; unclear D gene. Germline CDR1 and CDR2: SGHNT and YYREEE (reference sequence). Deletions cut 4 bases from V and 6 bases from J, with 13 bases between. The CDR3 is made up of 13 amino acids. This CDR3 reads CASSPARDPEAFF. In DNA form, the CDR3 reads TGTGCCAGCAGCCCGGCTCGGGATCCTGAAGCTTTCTTT. The entire variable domain, with the rest obtained from reference TRBV5-4 and TRBJ1-1, is as follows: ETGVTQSPTHLIKTRGQQVTLRCSSQSGHNTVSWYQQALGQGPQFIFQYYREEENGRGNFPPRFSGLQFPNYSSELNVNALELDDSALYLCASSPARDPEAFFGQGTRLTVV.

The chain couples TRBV18 to TRBJ2-3; 7 bases are shared with TRBD2. Germline V gives CDR1 KGHSH, CDR2 LQKENI. The CDR3 contains 16 residues. J lost 1 base, V lost 4 bases, and 8 bases had no gene match. The CDR3 here is CASSLGLAEGTDTQYF. The CDR3 DNA follows: TGTGCCAGCTCACTTGGGCTAGCGGAGGGCACAGATACGCAGTATTTT.

This sequence joins TRBV4-2 and TRBJ2-2; the match to TRBD2 covers 9 bases. The trim removed 0 bases at V and 8 bases at J, leaving 7 bases unmatched. Germline assignment: CDR1 LGHNA and CDR2 YNFKEQ. This CDR3 is 16 amino acids long. The CDR3, as DNA: TGTGCCAGCAGCCAAGATCTAGGACTAGCGCTAGGGGAGCTGTTTTTT. Residues: CASSQDLGLALGELFF.

The DNA of the CDR3 is TGTGCCAGCAGCCTCCAATGGTCGCAGGGCTCCGAGCAGTACTTC. Its translation: CASSLQWSQGSEQYF. The genes are TRBV7-8 and TRBJ2-7, with D perhaps matching TRBD1 (5 bases). The V gene lost 5 bases and the J gene lost 6 bases, with 20 bases spanning the gap. The CDR3 spans 15 residues. Germline CDR1 reads SGHVS; CDR2 reads FQNEAQ. The full variable domain, in which reference TRBV7-8 and TRBJ2-7 provide the parts outside the CDR3, is GAGVSQSPRYKVAKRGQDVALRCDPISGHVSLFWYQQALGQGPEFLTYFQNEAQLDKSGLPSDRFFAERPEGSVSTLKIQRTQQEDSAVYLCASSLQWSQGSEQYFGPGTRLTVT.

V usage is TRBV14 and J usage is TRBJ2-1, with 10 bases aligning to TRBD2. The CDR3 sequence is 16 residues long. V shed 2 bases and J 6 bases; nucleotides not matched to a gene: 7. Germline V gene lookup returns CDR1 SGHDN and CDR2 FVKESK. Here the CDR3 reads CASSQLSGGYFNEQFF. CDR3 in DNA: TGTGCCAGCAGCCAACTTAGCGGGGGGTACTTCAATGAGCAGTTCTTC. The full variable domain, in which reference TRBV14 and TRBJ2-1 provide the parts outside the CDR3, is EAGVTQFPSHSVIEKGQTVTLRCDPISGHDNLYWYRRVMGKEIKFLLHFVKESKQDESGMPNNRFLAERTGGTYSTLKVQPAELEDSGVYFCASSQLSGGYFNEQFFGPGTRLTVL.

The chain couples TRBV7-8 to TRBJ1-3; TRBD1 is a possible D gene (5 bases). The CDR3 sequence is 20 residues long. Deletions cut 1 base from V and 4 bases from J, with 26 bases between. Germline-derived CDR1 and CDR2 are SGHVS and FQNEAQ. The CDR3 coding sequence is TGTGCCAGCAGCTTAGAGAGGGGCCGGGGGAGGGCTTCTGGAGGAAACACCATATATTTT. Its protein product is CASSLERGRGRASGGNTIYF.

This chain joins TRBV6-6 and TRBJ1-2, with D unclear. Germline CDR1 and CDR2: MNHNY and SVGAGI (reference sequence). Trimming removed 0 bases from V and 7 bases from J, with 6 bases in between. This CDR3 has 12 amino acids. The CDR3 bases are TGTGCCAGCAGTTACTCCGGAGGTGGCTACACCTTC. It yields the protein CASSYSGGGYTF.

This clone was found once. The chain carries TRBV4-3 and TRBJ1-4, with TRBD1 matching 7 bases. The CDR3 runs 15 residues. Germline CDR1 is LGHNA and CDR2 is YSLEER. V trimming: 0 bases; J trimming: 6 bases; junction bases outside the gene matches: 4. The CDR3 nucleotides are TGCGCCAGCAGCCAAGATGGAGGGACAGATGAAAAACTGTTTTTT. This gives the protein CASSQDGGTDEKLFF.

This chain links TRBV5-5 with TRBJ1-2; 7 positions match TRBD1. This CDR3 contains 16 residues. V lost 4 bases and J lost 8; bases outside the gene matches: 17. Germline lookup yields CDR1 SGHKS and CDR2 YYEKEE (reference sequence). CDR3 amino acids: CASSTLPPETGAGYTF. The CDR3 DNA sequence: TGTGCCAGCAGCACACTACCACCTGAAACAGGGGCCGGCTACACCTTC.